This TCR beta chain was sequenced in a study of blood T cell repertoires in COVID-19. Germline V CDR1 and CDR2: MNHEY, SVGEGT. Unmatched junction bases numbered 7, after V lost 6 bases and J lost 11 bases. CDR3 length: 11 amino acids. Repertoires were generated with immunoSEQ multiplex PCR, while TCRdb's copy carries only in-frame clones and drops some. There are roughly 130,000 clones in the sample; about 80% occur only once, and approximately 9.1% lies in the top ten. The chain uses TRBV6-2 or TRBV6-3 and TRBJ2-7, with TRBD1 matching over 7 bases. Sample: PBMCs or T cells enriched from blood (not recorded which). The sequence was collected from a middle-aged man who had recovered from COVID-19. The CDR3, as DNA: TGTGCCAGCAGCCCCGACAGGGTAGAGTACTTC. This translates into CASSPDRVEYF.